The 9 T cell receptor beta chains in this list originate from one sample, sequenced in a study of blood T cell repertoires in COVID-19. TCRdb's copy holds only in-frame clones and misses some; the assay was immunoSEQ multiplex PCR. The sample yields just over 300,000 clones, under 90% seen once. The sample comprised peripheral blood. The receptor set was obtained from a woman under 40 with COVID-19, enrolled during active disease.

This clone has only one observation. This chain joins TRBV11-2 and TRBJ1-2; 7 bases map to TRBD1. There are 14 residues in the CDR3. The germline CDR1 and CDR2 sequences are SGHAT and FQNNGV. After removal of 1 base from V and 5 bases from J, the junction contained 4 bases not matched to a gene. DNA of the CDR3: TGTGCCAGCAGCTTAGGGACAGGATGGTATGGCTACACCTTC. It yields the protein CASSLGTGWYGYTF. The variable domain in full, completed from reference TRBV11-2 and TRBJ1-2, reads EAGVAQSPRYKIIEKRQSVAFWCNPISGHATLYWYQQILGQGPKLLIQFQNNGVVDDSQLPKDRFSAERLKGVDSTLKIQPAKLEDSAVYLCASSLGTGWYGYTFGSGTRLTVV.

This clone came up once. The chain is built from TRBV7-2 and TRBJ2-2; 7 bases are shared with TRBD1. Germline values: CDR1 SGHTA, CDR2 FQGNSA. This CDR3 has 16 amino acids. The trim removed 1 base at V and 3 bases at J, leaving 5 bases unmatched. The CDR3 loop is CASSLVWTGHTGELFF. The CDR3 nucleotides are TGTGCCAGCAGCTTAGTCTGGACAGGACACACCGGGGAGCTGTTTTTT.

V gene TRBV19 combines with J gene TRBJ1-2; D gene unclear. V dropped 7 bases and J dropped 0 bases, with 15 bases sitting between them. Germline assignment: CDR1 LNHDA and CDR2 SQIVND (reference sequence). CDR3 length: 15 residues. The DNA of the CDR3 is TGTGCCAGTATTTCCCGAGGCCCAGCTAACTATGGCTACACCTTC. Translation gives CASISRGPANYGYTF.

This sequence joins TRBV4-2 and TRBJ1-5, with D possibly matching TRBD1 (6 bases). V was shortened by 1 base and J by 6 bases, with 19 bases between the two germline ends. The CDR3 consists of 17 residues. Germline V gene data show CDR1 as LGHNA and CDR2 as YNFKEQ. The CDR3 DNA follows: TGTGCCAGCAGCCAAGTTTCGGTCGGGGGGCTCACTCAGCCCCAGCATTTT. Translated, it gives CASSQVSVGGLTQPQHF.

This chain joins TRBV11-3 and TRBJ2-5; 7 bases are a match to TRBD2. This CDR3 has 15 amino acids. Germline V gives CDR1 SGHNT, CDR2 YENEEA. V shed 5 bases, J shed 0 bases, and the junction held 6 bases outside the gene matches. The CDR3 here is CASSPAAGYQETQYF. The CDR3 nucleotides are TGTGCCAGCAGCCCCGCAGCGGGGTACCAAGAGACCCAGTACTTC.

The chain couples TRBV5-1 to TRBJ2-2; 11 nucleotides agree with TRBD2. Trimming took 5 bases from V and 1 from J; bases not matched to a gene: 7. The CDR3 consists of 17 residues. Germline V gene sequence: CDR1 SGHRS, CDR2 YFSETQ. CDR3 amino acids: CASSFSLAGGNTGELFF. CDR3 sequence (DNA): TGCGCCAGCAGTTTTTCCCTAGCGGGGGGGAACACCGGGGAGCTGTTTTTT.

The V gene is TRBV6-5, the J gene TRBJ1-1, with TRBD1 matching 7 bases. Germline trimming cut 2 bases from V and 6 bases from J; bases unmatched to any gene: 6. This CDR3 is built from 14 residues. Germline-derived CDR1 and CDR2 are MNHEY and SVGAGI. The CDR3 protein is CASSYKWDSPEAFF. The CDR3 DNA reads TGTGCCAGCAGTTACAAGTGGGACAGCCCTGAAGCTTTCTTT.

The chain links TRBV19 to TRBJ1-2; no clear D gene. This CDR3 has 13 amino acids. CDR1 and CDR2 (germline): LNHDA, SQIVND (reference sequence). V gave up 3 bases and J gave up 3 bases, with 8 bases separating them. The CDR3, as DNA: TGTGCCAGTAGTATGAGGGTCGACTATGGCTACACCTTC. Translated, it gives CASSMRVDYGYTF.

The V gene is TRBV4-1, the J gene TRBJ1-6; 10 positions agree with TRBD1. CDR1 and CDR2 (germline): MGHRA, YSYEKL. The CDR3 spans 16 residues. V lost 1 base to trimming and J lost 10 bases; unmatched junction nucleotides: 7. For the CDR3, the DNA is TGCGCCAGCAGCCAAGGGCCGGGACAGGGGTTGTCACCCCTCCACTTT. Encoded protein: CASSQGPGQGLSPLHF.